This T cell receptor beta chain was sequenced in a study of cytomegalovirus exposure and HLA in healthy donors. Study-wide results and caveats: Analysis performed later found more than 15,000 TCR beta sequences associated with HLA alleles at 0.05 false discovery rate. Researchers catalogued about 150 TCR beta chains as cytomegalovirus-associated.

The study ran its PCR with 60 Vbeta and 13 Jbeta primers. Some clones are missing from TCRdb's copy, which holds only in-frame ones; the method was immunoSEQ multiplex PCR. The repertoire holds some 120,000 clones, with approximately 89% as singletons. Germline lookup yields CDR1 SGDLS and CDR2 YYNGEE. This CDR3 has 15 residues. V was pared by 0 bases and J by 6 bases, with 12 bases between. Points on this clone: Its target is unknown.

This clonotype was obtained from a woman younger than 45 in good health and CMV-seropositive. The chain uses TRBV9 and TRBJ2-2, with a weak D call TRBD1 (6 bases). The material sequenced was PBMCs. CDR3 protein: CASSVASQGAGELFF. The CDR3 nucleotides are TGTGCCAGCAGCGTAGCATCACAGGGCGCCGGGGAGCTGTTTTTT.